This T cell receptor (beta chain) came from a study of blood T cells in healthy people across ages. Findings and caveats of the study: It was held that diversity estimates obtained from one million T cells represented underestimates. For the donors, CMV status was unknown and possibly confounded expanded clonotype changes.

The V gene's germline CDR1 is SQVTM and CDR2 ANQGSEA. The CDR3 has 15 residues. In the case of this clonotype: Its specificity is not known.

Through a sample-barcoded 5' primer and a J-beta primer mix, a second PCR was run for about 6 to 11 cycles. A template-switch adaptor containing 12 random nucleotides labeled each cDNA molecule. Every individual sample yielded 2.5 million or more paired-end reads (each containing CDR3). TCRdb re-analysed the 5' RACE reads in MiXCR, keeping a single row per CDR3 protein. The sample lists about 1.4 million distinct CDR3 sequences; roughly 64% were seen once. Sequencing input: blood. This TCR derives from a man between 18 and 29 years old in good health. The J gene is TRBJ2-7, the V gene TRBV29-1; TRBD2 matches at 14 bases. Matching the DNA end better, TRBJ2-5 makes the J call doubtful. CDR3 sequence reads: CSVEGTSGSQETQYF. DNA for the CDR3: TGCAGCGTTGAGGGGACTAGCGGGAGTCAGGAGACCCAGTACTTC.